There are a few counts of the clone carrying this T cell receptor (beta chain). Its antigen remains unknown. This record belongs to a study of T cells in Graves' hyperthyroidism and ophthalmopathy. For the study at large: Blood was drawn when the patient was first diagnosed and still untreated.

Study-wide findings and caveats: Blood held most thyroid clonotypes expanded above 0.001 frequency.

Using RNA transcripts as the source, TCR beta CDR3 regions were amplified. HTBI primers were employed in a first-round RT-PCR of the TCR CDR3. From the multiplex PCR reads, TCRdb called clonotypes with MiXCR, one entry per CDR3 protein. Of hundreds of thousands of distinct CDR3 sequences in the sample, roughly 16% were seen once. Enrolled ophthalmopathy patients presented with a Clinical Activity Score of at least 3, a NOSPECS grade of at least 4, and disease duration under 3 months. The sequence was collected from a woman aged 35 to 49 with Graves' ophthalmopathy. The sequenced sample consisted of blood.

Here the CDR3 reads CASSMGGGTDTQYF. The CDR3 DNA reads as TGTGCCAGTAGTATGGGAGGGGGCACAGATACGCAGTATTTT. This sequence joins TRBV19 and TRBJ2-3; 7 positions agree with TRBD2. J was trimmed by 1 base and V by 3 bases; bases with no gene match: 1. Germline assignment: CDR1 LNHDA and CDR2 SQIVND (reference sequence). This CDR3 is built from 14 residues. Full variable domain (remainder filled in from reference TRBV19 and TRBJ2-3): DGGITQSPKYLFRKEGQNVTLSCEQNLNHDAMYWYRQDPGQGLRLIYYSQIVNDFQKGDIAEGYSVSREKKESFPLTVTSAQKNPTAFYLCASSMGGGTDTQYFGPGTRLTVL.